This TCR beta chain was captured in a study of blood T cells in healthy people across ages. Study-level points and caveats: TCR beta diversity, measured per million T cells, fell in a roughly linear way with age. In the absence of known donor CMV status, changes in expanded clonotypes were possibly confounded.

The CDR3 sequence is 13 residues long. CDR1 and CDR2 from the germline V gene are SQVTM and ANQGSEA. The V end lost 6 bases, the J end lost 2 bases, and 13 bases lay between the germline ends. Next came a second PCR, run for roughly 6 to 11 cycles, which used a sample-barcoded 5' primer along with a J-beta primer mix. Each CDR3 protein gets one entry after TCRdb re-called the 5' RACE reads with MiXCR. The table has about 650,000 distinct CDR3 sequences, approximately 52% seen once; the top ten hold roughly 13%. No fewer than 5 micrograms of total RNA were isolated from every sample. As to this clonotype: Its specificity is unknown.

The sequencing input was blood. The sequence came from a woman at least 80 years old in good health. The chain recombines TRBV29-1 with TRBJ1-2, with D perhaps matching TRBD1 (6 bases). CDR3 bases: TGCAGCGTAGGAGAACAGGGAAACTATGGCTACACCTTC. This gives the protein CSVGEQGNYGYTF.